Following are 8 T cell receptor beta chains from one sample sequenced in a study of blood T cell repertoires in COVID-19. Assay: immunoSEQ multiplex PCR; the TCRdb copy retains only in-frame clones and omits some. The repertoire consists of some 220,000 clones, with around 81% occurring once and the leading ten covering approximately 2.9%. The sample was peripheral blood. The receptors stem from a young woman who had recovered from COVID-19.

This chain joins TRBV19 and TRBJ1-1; TRBD1 is a possible D gene (5 bases). Germline loops: CDR1 LNHDA, CDR2 SQIVND (reference sequence). Trimming removed 4 bases from V and 0 bases from J, with 9 bases in between. The CDR3 totals 14 residues. The CDR3: CASSSREMNTEAFF. The CDR3 coding sequence is TGTGCCAGTAGTAGCAGGGAAATGAACACTGAAGCTTTCTTT.

V usage is TRBV4-1 and J usage is TRBJ2-1; 7 bases agree with TRBD1. The CDR3 totals 15 residues. J lost 2 bases, V lost 6 bases, and 7 bases had no gene match. Germline lookup yields CDR1 MGHRA and CDR2 YSYEKL. CDR3 bases: TGCGCCAGCAGGGACCCCGGGACAGCCTACAATGAGCAGTTCTTC. Its protein is CASRDPGTAYNEQFF.

The chain has TRBV5-1 and TRBJ2-7; 11 bases are a match to TRBD1. The trim removed 4 bases at V and 1 base at J, leaving 7 bases unmatched. The germline CDR1 and CDR2 sequences are SGHRS and YFSETQ. The CDR3 loop spans 16 amino acids. For the CDR3, the DNA is TGCGCCAGCAGCACTGGACAGGGGGCAAAATCCTACGAGCAGTACTTC. Protein product: CASSTGQGAKSYEQYF. Full variable domain (outside the CDR3, taken from reference TRBV5-1 and TRBJ2-7): KAGVTQTPRYLIKTRGQQVTLSCSPISGHRSVSWYQQTPGQGLQFLFEYFSETQRNKGNFPGRFSGRQFSNSRSEMNVSTLELGDSALYLCASSTGQGAKSYEQYFGPGTRLTVT.

V gene TRBV28 combines with J gene TRBJ1-2; D is uncertain. Germline assignment: CDR1 MDHEN and CDR2 SYDVKM. Trimming took off 2 bases at V and 0 bases at J, with 7 bases between the two ends. The CDR3 totals 14 residues. The CDR3 sequence: CASSLVISNYGYTF. The CDR3 coding sequence is TGTGCCAGCAGTTTAGTCATTTCTAACTATGGCTACACCTTC.

The chain recombines TRBV18 with TRBJ1-2, with unresolved D. The germline V gene has CDR1 KGHSH and CDR2 LQKENI. The V end lost 4 bases, the J end lost 2 bases, and 17 bases lay between the germline ends. The CDR3 totals 16 residues. The CDR3, as DNA: TGTGCCAGCTCACTTAGGGCCGAGAGCGGGAACTATGGCTACACCTTC. Translating gives CASSLRAESGNYGYTF.

The sample holds one count of this clone. The V gene is TRBV30, the J gene TRBJ2-1; TRBD1 might be the D (6 bases). The CDR3 is 15 residues long. Germline V lookup: CDR1 GTSNPN, CDR2 SVGIG (reference sequence). Trimming took off 0 bases at V and 2 bases at J, with 11 bases between the two ends. The DNA for the CDR3 is TGTGCCTGGAGTGTGGGGACACTTACCTACAATGAGCAGTTCTTC. Protein product: CAWSVGTLTYNEQFF.

This chain links TRBV30 with TRBJ1-1, with D possibly TRBD1 on 5 matching bases. Between the trimmed V and J ends, which lost 2 bases and 11 bases, there was a span of 12 bases. This CDR3 comprises 11 residues. Germline V CDR1 and CDR2: GTSNPN, SVGIG (reference sequence). CDR3 sequence reads: CAWSPGGMAFF. The CDR3 nucleotides are TGTGCCTGGAGTCCGGGGGGGATGGCTTTCTTT.

This clone was seen just once. The J gene is TRBJ2-2, the V gene TRBV19; 10 bases map to TRBD2. Germline values: CDR1 LNHDA, CDR2 SQIVND (reference sequence). This CDR3 is 15 amino acids long. Trimming at V came to 9 bases and at J to 3 bases, leaving 7 bases not matched to a gene. The CDR3 DNA follows: TGTGCCAGCCACGAGCGGGAGGGCCACACCGGGGAGCTGTTTTTT. It encodes CASHEREGHTGELFF. Full variable domain (rest looked up from reference TRBV19 and TRBJ2-2): DGGITQSPKYLFRKEGQNVTLSCEQNLNHDAMYWYRQDPGQGLRLIYYSQIVNDFQKGDIAEGYSVSREKKESFPLTVTSAQKNPTAFYLCASHEREGHTGELFFGEGSRLTVL.